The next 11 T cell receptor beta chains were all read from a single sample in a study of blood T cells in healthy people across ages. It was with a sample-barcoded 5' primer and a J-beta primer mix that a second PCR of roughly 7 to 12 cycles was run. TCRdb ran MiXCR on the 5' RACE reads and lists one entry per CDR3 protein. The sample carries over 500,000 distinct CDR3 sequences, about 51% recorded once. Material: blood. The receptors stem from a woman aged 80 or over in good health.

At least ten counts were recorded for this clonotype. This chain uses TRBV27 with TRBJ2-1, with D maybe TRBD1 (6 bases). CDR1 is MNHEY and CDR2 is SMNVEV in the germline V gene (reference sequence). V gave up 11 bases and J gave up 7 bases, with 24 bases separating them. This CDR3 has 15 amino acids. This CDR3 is CASGPGQKWGNEQFF. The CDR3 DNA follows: TGTGCCTCCGGGCCGGGACAAAAGTGGGGTAATGAGCAGTTCTTC.

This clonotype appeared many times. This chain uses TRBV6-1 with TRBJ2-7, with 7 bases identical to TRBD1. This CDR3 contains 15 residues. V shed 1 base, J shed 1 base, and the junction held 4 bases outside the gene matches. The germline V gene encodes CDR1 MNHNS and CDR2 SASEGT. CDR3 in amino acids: CASSEGPGGSYEQYF. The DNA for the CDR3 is TGTGCCAGCAGTGAAGGTCCAGGGGGTTCCTACGAGCAGTACTTC.

This CDR3 is CASSLRGFGNTGELFF. In DNA, the CDR3 is TGTGCCAGCAGCCTAAGGGGCTTCGGGAACACCGGGGAGCTGTTTTTT. V is TRBV11-2 and J is TRBJ2-2; the D gene is possibly TRBD1 (5 bases). The CDR3 is 16 amino acids. V lost 5 bases and J lost 1, with 14 bases in between. CDR1 SGHAT and CDR2 FQNNGV come from the germline V gene.

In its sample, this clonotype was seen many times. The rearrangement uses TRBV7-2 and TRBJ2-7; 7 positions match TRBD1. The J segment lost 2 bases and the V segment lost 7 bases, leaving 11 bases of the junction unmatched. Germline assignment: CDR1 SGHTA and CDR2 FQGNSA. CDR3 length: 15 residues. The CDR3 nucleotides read TGTGCCAGCACCCCCTCACAGGGGACGACCTACGAGCAGTACTTC. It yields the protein CASTPSQGTTYEQYF.

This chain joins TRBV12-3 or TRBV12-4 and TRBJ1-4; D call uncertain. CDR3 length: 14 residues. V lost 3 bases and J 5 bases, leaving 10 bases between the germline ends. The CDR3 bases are TGTGCCAGCAGTTTTAGGGTTTCCAATGAAAAACTGTTTTTT. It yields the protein CASSFRVSNEKLFF.

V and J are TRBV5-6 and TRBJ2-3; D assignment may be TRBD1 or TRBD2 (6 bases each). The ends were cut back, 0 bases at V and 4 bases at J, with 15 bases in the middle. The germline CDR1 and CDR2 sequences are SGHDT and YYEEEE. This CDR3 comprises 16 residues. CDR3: CASSLVGPGASDTQYF. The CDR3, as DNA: TGTGCCAGCAGCTTGGTGGGCCCGGGGGCCTCAGATACGCAGTATTTT.

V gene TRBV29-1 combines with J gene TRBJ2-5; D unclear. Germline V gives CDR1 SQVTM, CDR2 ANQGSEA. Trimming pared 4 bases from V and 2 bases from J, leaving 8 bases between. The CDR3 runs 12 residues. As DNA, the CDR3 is TGCAGCGTTGGGTCCCGACAAGAGACCCAGTACTTC. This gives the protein CSVGSRQETQYF.

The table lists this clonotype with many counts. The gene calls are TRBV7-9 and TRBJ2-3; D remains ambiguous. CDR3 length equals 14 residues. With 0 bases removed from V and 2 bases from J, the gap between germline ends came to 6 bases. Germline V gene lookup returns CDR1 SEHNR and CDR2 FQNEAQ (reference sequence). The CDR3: CASSLAAVTDTQYF. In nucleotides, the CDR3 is TGTGCCAGCAGCTTAGCTGCCGTCACAGATACGCAGTATTTT.

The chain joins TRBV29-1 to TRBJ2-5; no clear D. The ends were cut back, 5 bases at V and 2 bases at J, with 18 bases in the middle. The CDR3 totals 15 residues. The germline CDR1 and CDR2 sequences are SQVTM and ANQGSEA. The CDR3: CSVLYVVLPQETQYF. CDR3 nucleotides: TGCAGCGTTCTTTACGTTGTATTACCACAAGAGACCCAGTACTTC.

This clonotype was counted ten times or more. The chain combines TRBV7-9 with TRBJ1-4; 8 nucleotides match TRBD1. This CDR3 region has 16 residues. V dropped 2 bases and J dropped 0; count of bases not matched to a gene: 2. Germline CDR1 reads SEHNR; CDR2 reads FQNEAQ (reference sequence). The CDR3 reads CASSLSQGATNEKLFF. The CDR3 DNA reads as TGTGCCAGCAGCTTATCACAGGGGGCAACTAATGAAAAACTGTTTTTT.

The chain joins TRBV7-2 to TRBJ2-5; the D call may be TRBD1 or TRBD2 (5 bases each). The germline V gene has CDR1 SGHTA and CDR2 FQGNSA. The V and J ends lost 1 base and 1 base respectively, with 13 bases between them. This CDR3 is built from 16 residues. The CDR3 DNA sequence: TGTGCCAGCAGCTTAGTCGCAGGGAGAATCCAAGAGACCCAGTACTTC. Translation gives CASSLVAGRIQETQYF.